This TCR beta chain was captured in a study of T cell responses to AZD1222 COVID-19 vaccine. Study-wide findings and caveats: Dominant CD4 TCR responses targeted spike regions 160-218 and 743-854.

The V gene's germline CDR1 is MGHRA and CDR2 YSYEKL. The CDR3 spans 15 residues. V gave up 2 bases and J gave up 7 bases; unmatched junction bases: 8. About this clone itself: Its specificity is not known.

The method was immunoSEQ multiplex PCR; TCRdb's version includes in-frame clones alone and lacks a portion of them. The sample shows some 120,000 clones, approximately 90% of them seen only once. The chain carries TRBV4-1 and TRBJ1-2, with 9 positions matching TRBD1. This TCR derives from an adult in good health. This material consisted of peripheral blood, taken on day 0 of AZD1222 vaccination. This CDR3 reads CASSQLTGGWSGYTF. The CDR3 nucleotides read TGCGCCAGCAGCCAATTAACAGGGGGCTGGAGTGGCTACACCTTC.